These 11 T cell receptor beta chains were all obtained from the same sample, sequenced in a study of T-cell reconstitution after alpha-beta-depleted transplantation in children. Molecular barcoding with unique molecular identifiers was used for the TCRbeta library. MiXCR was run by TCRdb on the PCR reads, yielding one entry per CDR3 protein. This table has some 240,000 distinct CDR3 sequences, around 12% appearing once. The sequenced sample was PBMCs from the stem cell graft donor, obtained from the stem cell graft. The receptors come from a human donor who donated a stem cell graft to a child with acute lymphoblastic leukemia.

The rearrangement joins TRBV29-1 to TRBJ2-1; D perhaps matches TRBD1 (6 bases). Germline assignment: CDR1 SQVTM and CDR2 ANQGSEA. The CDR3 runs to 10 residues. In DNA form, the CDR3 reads TGCGGCGCCAGGGGCAATGAGCAGTTCTTC. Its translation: CGARGNEQFF.

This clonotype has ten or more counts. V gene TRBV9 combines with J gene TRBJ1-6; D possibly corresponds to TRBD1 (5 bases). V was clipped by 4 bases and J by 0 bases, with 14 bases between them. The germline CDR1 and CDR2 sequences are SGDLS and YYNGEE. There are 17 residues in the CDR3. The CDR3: CASSLRDSSSYNSPLHF. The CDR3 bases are TGTGCCAGCAGCTTAAGGGACTCTAGCTCCTATAATTCACCCCTCCACTTT.

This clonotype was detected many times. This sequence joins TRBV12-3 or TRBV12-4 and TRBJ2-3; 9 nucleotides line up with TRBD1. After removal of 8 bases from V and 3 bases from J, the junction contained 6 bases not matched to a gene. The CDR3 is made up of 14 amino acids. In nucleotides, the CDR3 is TGTGCCAGCTGGACAGGGGCGGCAACAGATACGCAGTATTTT. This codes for CASWTGAATDTQYF.

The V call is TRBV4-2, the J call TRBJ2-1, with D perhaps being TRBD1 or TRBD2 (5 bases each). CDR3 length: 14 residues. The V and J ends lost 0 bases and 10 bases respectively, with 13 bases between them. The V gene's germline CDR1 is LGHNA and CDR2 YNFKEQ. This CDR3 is CASSQDLGVREQFF. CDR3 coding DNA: TGTGCCAGCAGCCAAGATCTGGGGGTCCGCGAGCAGTTCTTC.

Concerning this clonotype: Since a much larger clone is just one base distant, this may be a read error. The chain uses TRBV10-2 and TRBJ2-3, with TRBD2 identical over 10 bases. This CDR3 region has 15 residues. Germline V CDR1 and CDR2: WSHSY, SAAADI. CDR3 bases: TGCGCCAGCAGTGAGTCAACCCTAGCGGGAGATAGGCAGTATTTT. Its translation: CASSESTLAGDRQYF.

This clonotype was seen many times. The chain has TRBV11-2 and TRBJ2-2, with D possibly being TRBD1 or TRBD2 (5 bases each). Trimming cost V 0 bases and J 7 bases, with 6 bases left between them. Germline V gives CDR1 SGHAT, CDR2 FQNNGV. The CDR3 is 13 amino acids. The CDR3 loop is CASSLDGGGELFF. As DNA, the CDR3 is TGTGCCAGCAGCTTAGATGGGGGCGGGGAGCTGTTTTTT.

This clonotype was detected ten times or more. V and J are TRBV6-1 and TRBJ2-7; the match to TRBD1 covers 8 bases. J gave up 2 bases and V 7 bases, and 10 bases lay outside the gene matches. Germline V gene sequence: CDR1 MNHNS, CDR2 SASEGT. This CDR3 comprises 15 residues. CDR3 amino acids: CASIERQGQPYEQYF. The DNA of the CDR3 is TGTGCCAGCATCGAACGACAGGGGCAACCCTACGAGCAGTACTTC.

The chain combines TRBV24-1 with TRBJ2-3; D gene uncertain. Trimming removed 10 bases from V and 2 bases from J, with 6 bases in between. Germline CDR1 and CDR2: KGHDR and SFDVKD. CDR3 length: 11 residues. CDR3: CATGSTDTQYF. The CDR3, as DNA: TGTGCCACGGGGTCCACAGATACGCAGTATTTT.

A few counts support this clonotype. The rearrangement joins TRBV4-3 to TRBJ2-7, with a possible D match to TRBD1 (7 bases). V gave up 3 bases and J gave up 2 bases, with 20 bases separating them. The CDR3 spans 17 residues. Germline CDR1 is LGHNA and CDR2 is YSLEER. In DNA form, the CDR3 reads TGCGCCAGCAGCCAGGGGGGAACAGGGGAAATCCCCTACGAGCAGTACTTC. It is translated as CASSQGGTGEIPYEQYF.

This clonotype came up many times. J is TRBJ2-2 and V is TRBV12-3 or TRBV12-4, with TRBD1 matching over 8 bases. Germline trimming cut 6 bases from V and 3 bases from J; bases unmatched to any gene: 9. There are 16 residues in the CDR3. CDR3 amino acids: CASSQGQGAYTGELFF. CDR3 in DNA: TGTGCCAGCAGCCAGGGTCAGGGGGCCTACACCGGGGAGCTGTTTTTT.

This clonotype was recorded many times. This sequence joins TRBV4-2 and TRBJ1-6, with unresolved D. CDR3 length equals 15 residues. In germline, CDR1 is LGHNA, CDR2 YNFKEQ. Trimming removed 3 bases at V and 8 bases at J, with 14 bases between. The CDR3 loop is CASSHRSGGDSPLHF. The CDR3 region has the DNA TGTGCCAGCAGCCATCGGTCAGGCGGAGATTCACCCCTCCACTTT.